Listed below are T cell receptor beta chains from one sample, sequenced in a study of blood T cell repertoires in COVID-19. Sequencing was performed with immunoSEQ multiplex PCR; in TCRdb, only in-frame clones are kept and a portion is missing. There are 300,000 to 350,000 clones in the sample; 90% to 95% occur only once, and almost 4% lies in the top ten. The sequenced sample was PBMCs or T cells enriched from blood (not recorded which). The source of these receptors is a woman aged 30 to 39 who had been exposed to COVID-19. The CDR3 runs from the conserved cysteine through the conserved F or W. D genes are given only for firm matches. Clone size, where shown, is once, few, many, or a class for clones that have expanded.

>TRBV5-1|-|TRBJ1-4|TRBD1
CASSLTGGSEKLFF
TGCGCCAGCAGCCTGACAGGGGGCAGTGAAAAACTGTTTTTT
>TRBV6-5|-|TRBJ1-2|TRBD1
CASGRGQGNYGYTF
TGTGCCAGCGGTAGAGGACAGGGTAACTATGGCTACACCTTC
>TRBV2|-|TRBJ2-7|-
CASQSPYFYEQYF
TGTGCCAGCCAAAGCCCCTACTTCTACGAGCAGTACTTC
>TRBV4-1|once|TRBJ1-2|-
CASSQDFNSIYGYTF
TGCGCCAGCAGCCAAGATTTCAACAGCATCTATGGCTACACCTTC
>TRBV7-8|-|TRBJ1-2|-
CASSLAVTALYGYTF
TGTGCCAGCAGCTTAGCGGTGACAGCCCTCTATGGCTACACCTTC
>TRBV6-2/TRBV6-3|-|TRBJ1-5|TRBD1
CASSYAQGGVNQPQHF
TGTGCCAGCAGTTACGCGCAGGGGGGAGTCAATCAGCCCCAGCATTTT
>TRBV5-1|-|TRBJ2-2|-
CASGFSGTGELFF
TGCGCCAGCGGTTTTTCGGGCACCGGGGAGCTGTTTTTT
>TRBV9|once|TRBJ2-2|TRBD1
CASSAPDRVNTGELFF
TGTGCCAGCAGCGCCCCGGACAGGGTAAACACCGGGGAGCTGTTTTTT
>TRBV27|-|TRBJ1-1|-
CASSPQGQGKNTEAFF
TGTGCCAGCAGTCCCCAAGGGCAGGGGAAGAACACTGAAGCTTTCTTT
>TRBV4-2|-|TRBJ2-1|TRBD2
CASSQARLAGGPWGYNEQFF
TGTGCCAGCAGCCAAGCCCGACTAGCGGGGGGGCCTTGGGGCTACAATGAGCAGTTCTTC
>TRBV7-3|once|TRBJ1-2|TRBD1
CASSLKPGGDYGYTF
TGTGCCAGCAGCTTAAAGCCAGGGGGTGACTATGGCTACACCTTC
>TRBV7-2|-|TRBJ1-5|-
CASSFRGGGQRNQPQHF
TGTGCCAGCAGCTTTAGGGGGGGCGGACAGCGAAATCAGCCCCAGCATTTT
>TRBV9|-|TRBJ2-7|TRBD1
CASSIRSTGYEQYF
TGTGCCAGCAGCATCAGATCGACAGGGTACGAGCAGTACTTC
>TRBV6-1|-|TRBJ1-1|-
CASTDSGGRTEAFF
TGTGCCAGCACTGACTCGGGGGGAAGGACTGAAGCTTTCTTT
>TRBV5-1|-|TRBJ2-7|-
CASSLFGTQGHEQYF
TGCGCCAGCAGCTTGTTCGGGACACAAGGCCACGAGCAGTACTTC
>TRBV24-1|-|TRBJ2-7|-
CATPGRYEQYF
TGTGCCACCCCAGGGAGGTACGAGCAGTACTTC
>TRBV7-9|-|TRBJ1-2|TRBD1
CASSLGTGEGYTF
TGTGCCAGCAGCTTAGGGACAGGGGAAGGCTACACCTTC
>TRBV4-3|once|TRBJ2-5|TRBD1
CASSQDRGNIETQYF
TGCGCCAGCAGCCAAGACAGGGGGAATATAGAGACCCAGTACTTC
>TRBV5-1|-|TRBJ2-3|-
CASLGLGQSDTQYF
TGCGCCAGCCTTGGCCTGGGGCAATCAGATACGCAGTATTTT
>TRBV5-1|-|TRBJ2-1|-
CASSLVATSSYNEQFF
TGCGCCAGCAGCTTGGTAGCCACCAGCTCCTACAATGAGCAGTTCTTC
>TRBV6-2/TRBV6-3|few|TRBJ2-7|TRBD2
CASSYSLAASEQYF
TGTGCCAGCAGTTACTCACTAGCGGCGTCTGAGCAGTACTTC
>TRBV2|-|TRBJ2-5|TRBD2
CASSLVAGAQYF
TGTGCCAGCAGCCTTGTGGCGGGGGCCCAGTACTTC
>TRBV19|-|TRBJ2-2|-
CASSQDGGTGELFF
TGTGCCAGTAGTCAGGACGGAGGGACCGGGGAGCTGTTTTTT
>TRBV7-9|-|TRBJ1-2|TRBD1
CASSLFQGVGYTF
TGTGCCAGCAGCTTATTCCAGGGGGTTGGCTACACCTTC
>TRBV5-1|-|TRBJ2-7|TRBD2
CASSLAASGEGYEQYF
TGCGCCAGCAGCTTGGCAGCGAGCGGGGAAGGTTACGAGCAGTACTTC
>TRBV7-9|-|TRBJ2-6|TRBD1
CASSGRTGAGANVLTF
TGTGCCAGCAGCGGGCGGACAGGGGCTGGGGCCAACGTCCTGACTTTC
>TRBV13|once|TRBJ2-7|TRBD2
CASSPLAGGIYEQYF
TGTGCCAGCAGCCCCCTAGCGGGGGGCATCTACGAGCAGTACTTC